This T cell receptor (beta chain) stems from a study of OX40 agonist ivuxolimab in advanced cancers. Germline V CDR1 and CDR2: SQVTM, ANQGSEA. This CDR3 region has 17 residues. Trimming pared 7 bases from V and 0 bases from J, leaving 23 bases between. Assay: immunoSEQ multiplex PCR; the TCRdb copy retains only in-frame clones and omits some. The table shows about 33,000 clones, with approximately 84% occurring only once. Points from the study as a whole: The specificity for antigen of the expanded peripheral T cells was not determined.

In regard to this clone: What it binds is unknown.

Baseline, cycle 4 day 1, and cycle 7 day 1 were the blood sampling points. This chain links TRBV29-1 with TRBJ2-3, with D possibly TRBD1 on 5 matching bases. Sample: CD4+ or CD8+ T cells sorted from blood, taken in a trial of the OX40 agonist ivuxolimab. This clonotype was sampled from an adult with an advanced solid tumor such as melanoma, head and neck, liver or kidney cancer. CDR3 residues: CSGKGFRRGHSTDTQYF. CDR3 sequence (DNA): TGCAGCGGTAAGGGCTTTAGGCGCGGACACAGCACAGATACGCAGTATTTT.